Listed below are T cell receptor beta chains from one sample, sequenced in a study of chemoradiotherapy in HPV16-positive cancers. The table came from immunoSEQ multiplex PCR; TCRdb's copy has only in-frame clones and leaves some out. The sample records about 21,000 clones, about 87% being singletons. The source was blood, collected from a patient who underwent chemoradiotherapy. These receptors were taken from a human donor with HPV-associated anogenital cancer. Both conserved end residues are part of each CDR3. Each record gives: V gene, CDR3 length, J gene, clone size, D gene, CDR3 protein, CDR3 DNA. The D gene is left open where the match is weak. Size tells how often a clone was seen (once, few, many) or the class of an expanded clone, and some rows leave it out.

v_call: TRBV5-1; cdr3_length: 17; j_call: TRBJ1-3; clone_size: .; d_call: TRBD1; cdr3_aa: CASSLDGQGAAGNTIYF; cdr3_nt: TGCGCCAGCAGCTTGGACGGTCAGGGGGCGGCTGGAAACACCATATATTTT
v_call: TRBV4-3; cdr3_length: 18; j_call: TRBJ2-4; clone_size: .; d_call: TRBD1; cdr3_aa: CASSQARGTFGAKNIQYF; cdr3_nt: TGCGCCAGCAGCCAAGCCAGGGGGACATTCGGAGCCAAAAACATTCAGTACTTC
v_call: TRBV15; cdr3_length: 18; j_call: TRBJ2-7; clone_size: .; d_call: .; cdr3_aa: CATSSPGRPGGYNYEQYF; cdr3_nt: TGTGCCACCAGCAGTCCAGGGAGACCTGGCGGGTATAACTACGAGCAGTACTTC
v_call: TRBV6-5; cdr3_length: 12; j_call: TRBJ1-1; clone_size: .; d_call: .; cdr3_aa: CASSQKNTEAFF; cdr3_nt: TGTGCCAGCAGCCAGAAAAACACTGAAGCTTTCTTT
v_call: TRBV6-5; cdr3_length: 15; j_call: TRBJ1-1; clone_size: .; d_call: .; cdr3_aa: CASSYSIPGNTEAFF; cdr3_nt: TGTGCCAGCAGTTACTCGATCCCAGGGAACACTGAAGCTTTCTTT
v_call: TRBV18; cdr3_length: 18; j_call: TRBJ1-5; clone_size: .; d_call: TRBD1; cdr3_aa: CASSPFVGTGTSNQPQHF; cdr3_nt: TGTGCCAGCTCACCATTTGTTGGGACAGGGACAAGCAATCAGCCCCAGCATTTT
v_call: TRBV4-3; cdr3_length: 18; j_call: TRBJ2-6; clone_size: .; d_call: .; cdr3_aa: CASSQDGPISPGANVLTF; cdr3_nt: TGCGCCAGCAGCCAAGACGGACCGATAAGCCCTGGGGCCAACGTCCTGACTTTC
v_call: TRBV2; cdr3_length: 14; j_call: TRBJ2-7; clone_size: .; d_call: .; cdr3_aa: CASSRSGTTYEQYF; cdr3_nt: TGTGCCAGCAGCCGTTCAGGCACAACCTACGAGCAGTACTTC
v_call: TRBV28; cdr3_length: 12; j_call: TRBJ2-7; clone_size: .; d_call: .; cdr3_aa: CASSSMHYEQYF; cdr3_nt: TGTGCCAGCAGCAGCATGCACTACGAGCAGTACTTC
v_call: TRBV11-3; cdr3_length: 17; j_call: TRBJ2-1; clone_size: .; d_call: .; cdr3_aa: CASSPSSGPLAKREQFF; cdr3_nt: TGTGCCAGCAGCCCGTCTAGTGGCCCATTGGCAAAGAGAGAGCAGTTCTTC
v_call: TRBV6-1; cdr3_length: 13; j_call: TRBJ1-2; clone_size: .; d_call: TRBD1; cdr3_aa: CASRTRTGDGYTF; cdr3_nt: TGTGCCAGCAGAACAAGGACAGGGGATGGCTACACCTTC
v_call: TRBV7-8; cdr3_length: 13; j_call: TRBJ2-5; clone_size: .; d_call: .; cdr3_aa: CASSHGKVETQYF; cdr3_nt: TGTGCCAGCAGCCACGGGAAGGTGGAGACCCAGTACTTC
v_call: TRBV29-1; cdr3_length: 14; j_call: TRBJ1-2; clone_size: .; d_call: .; cdr3_aa: CSYTMGRINYGYTF; cdr3_nt: TGCAGCTATACAATGGGGCGGATAAACTATGGCTACACCTTC
v_call: TRBV10-2; cdr3_length: 17; j_call: TRBJ1-1; clone_size: .; d_call: TRBD1; cdr3_aa: CASSESTGGYRNTEAFF; cdr3_nt: TGCGCCAGCAGTGAGTCTACAGGGGGTTATAGGAACACTGAAGCTTTCTTT
v_call: TRBV10-3; cdr3_length: 13; j_call: TRBJ1-2; clone_size: .; d_call: .; cdr3_aa: CAISESEDYGYTF; cdr3_nt: TGTGCCATCAGTGAGTCGGAGGACTATGGCTACACCTTC
v_call: TRBV18; cdr3_length: 14; j_call: TRBJ2-4; clone_size: once; d_call: .; cdr3_aa: CASSPGAGENIQYF; cdr3_nt: TGTGCCAGCTCACCTGGAGCAGGTGAAAACATTCAGTACTTC
v_call: TRBV27; cdr3_length: 13; j_call: TRBJ2-7; clone_size: .; d_call: .; cdr3_aa: CASSFRGQNEQYF; cdr3_nt: TGTGCCAGCAGTTTTCGGGGGCAGAACGAGCAGTACTTC
v_call: TRBV4-2; cdr3_length: 13; j_call: TRBJ2-2; clone_size: .; d_call: .; cdr3_aa: CASRGRNTGELFF; cdr3_nt: TGTGCCAGCCGGGGTAGGAACACCGGGGAGCTGTTTTTT
v_call: TRBV4-3; cdr3_length: 13; j_call: TRBJ2-1; clone_size: .; d_call: .; cdr3_aa: CASSRGLSVEQFF; cdr3_nt: TGCGCCAGCAGCCGGGGGCTCTCGGTGGAGCAGTTCTTC
v_call: TRBV21-1; cdr3_length: 13; j_call: TRBJ2-7; clone_size: .; d_call: .; cdr3_aa: CASSKEEVCEQYF; cdr3_nt: TGTGCCAGCAGCAAGGAGGAGGTCTGCGAGCAGTACTTC
v_call: TRBV7-6; cdr3_length: 15; j_call: TRBJ2-7; clone_size: .; d_call: TRBD1; cdr3_aa: CASSLQGATTAEQYF; cdr3_nt: TGTGCCAGCAGCTTACAGGGGGCGACTACGGCGGAGCAGTACTTC
v_call: TRBV6-6; cdr3_length: 12; j_call: TRBJ1-5; clone_size: once; d_call: .; cdr3_aa: CAIQGSNQPQHF; cdr3_nt: TGTGCCATTCAGGGGAGCAATCAGCCCCAGCATTTT
v_call: TRBV5-8; cdr3_length: 15; j_call: TRBJ2-7; clone_size: .; d_call: .; cdr3_aa: CASSLGLGGGYEQYF; cdr3_nt: TGTGCCAGCAGCTTGGGTCTTGGGGGCGGGTACGAGCAGTACTTC
v_call: TRBV7-8; cdr3_length: 15; j_call: TRBJ2-7; clone_size: .; d_call: .; cdr3_aa: CASSLEAGDSYEQYF; cdr3_nt: TGTGCCAGCAGCTTAGAAGCCGGGGACTCCTACGAGCAGTACTTC
v_call: TRBV11-3; cdr3_length: 15; j_call: TRBJ2-1; clone_size: .; d_call: .; cdr3_aa: CASSLVIGASNEQFF; cdr3_nt: TGTGCCAGCAGCTTAGTGATAGGGGCTAGCAATGAGCAGTTCTTC
v_call: TRBV6-5; cdr3_length: 16; j_call: TRBJ2-7; clone_size: .; d_call: TRBD2; cdr3_aa: CASSYSAPAGEWEQYF; cdr3_nt: TGTGCCAGCAGTTACTCCGCCCCAGCGGGAGAGTGGGAGCAGTACTTC
v_call: TRBV5-4; cdr3_length: 15; j_call: TRBJ2-7; clone_size: .; d_call: .; cdr3_aa: CASSLEAGPGDEQYF; cdr3_nt: TGTGCCAGCAGCTTGGAGGCAGGGCCGGGGGACGAGCAGTACTTC
v_call: TRBV5-4; cdr3_length: 16; j_call: TRBJ2-2; clone_size: .; d_call: TRBD1; cdr3_aa: CASSLGGAGGTGELFF; cdr3_nt: TGTGCCAGCAGCTTGGGTGGCGCAGGGGGCACCGGGGAGCTGTTTTTT
v_call: TRBV11-1; cdr3_length: 17; j_call: TRBJ2-7; clone_size: .; d_call: TRBD1; cdr3_aa: CASSLSERQGKIYEQYF; cdr3_nt: TGTGCCAGCAGCTTATCAGAAAGACAGGGGAAAATATACGAGCAGTACTTC
v_call: TRBV6-5; cdr3_length: 14; j_call: TRBJ1-2; clone_size: .; d_call: TRBD1; cdr3_aa: CASTQGARGYGYTF; cdr3_nt: TGTGCCAGCACCCAGGGGGCGAGGGGATATGGCTACACCTTC
v_call: TRBV7-8; cdr3_length: 12; j_call: TRBJ2-1; clone_size: .; d_call: .; cdr3_aa: CASSETDNEQFF; cdr3_nt: TGTGCCAGCAGCGAGACAGACAATGAGCAGTTCTTC
v_call: TRBV6-4; cdr3_length: 13; j_call: TRBJ2-2; clone_size: .; d_call: .; cdr3_aa: CASSDLGTGELFF; cdr3_nt: TGTGCCAGCAGTGACCTGGGTACCGGGGAGCTGTTTTTT
v_call: TRBV9; cdr3_length: 15; j_call: TRBJ2-5; clone_size: .; d_call: .; cdr3_aa: CASSVGGPNQRTQYF; cdr3_nt: TGTGCCAGCAGCGTAGGAGGGCCAAATCAACGGACCCAGTACTTC
v_call: TRBV11-3; cdr3_length: 14; j_call: TRBJ1-1; clone_size: .; d_call: .; cdr3_aa: CASSGGQINTEAFF; cdr3_nt: TGTGCCAGCAGCGGGGGACAAATAAACACTGAAGCTTTCTTT
v_call: TRBV10-3; cdr3_length: 15; j_call: TRBJ2-3; clone_size: .; d_call: TRBD1; cdr3_aa: CAISGQGIVADTQYF; cdr3_nt: TGTGCCATCAGTGGACAGGGTATCGTCGCAGATACGCAGTATTTT
v_call: TRBV19; cdr3_length: 17; j_call: TRBJ2-2; clone_size: .; d_call: TRBD2; cdr3_aa: CASSIYSLGREAGELFF; cdr3_nt: TGTGCCAGTAGTATATACTCCCTTGGGAGGGAAGCCGGGGAGCTGTTTTTT
v_call: TRBV7-7; cdr3_length: 17; j_call: TRBJ2-2; clone_size: few; d_call: TRBD2; cdr3_aa: CASSYTSDLAHTGELFF; cdr3_nt: TGTGCTAGCAGCTATACTAGCGACCTAGCGCACACCGGGGAGCTGTTTTTT
v_call: TRBV2; cdr3_length: 12; j_call: TRBJ1-1; clone_size: .; d_call: .; cdr3_aa: CASSVVNTEAFF; cdr3_nt: TGTGCCAGCAGTGTTGTGAACACTGAAGCTTTCTTT
v_call: TRBV9; cdr3_length: 12; j_call: TRBJ2-5; clone_size: once; d_call: .; cdr3_aa: CASSVNGETQYF; cdr3_nt: TGTGCCAGCAGCGTAAACGGAGAGACCCAGTACTTC
v_call: TRBV7-2; cdr3_length: 15; j_call: TRBJ1-1; clone_size: .; d_call: .; cdr3_aa: CASSLLGAVFTEAFF; cdr3_nt: TGTGCCAGCAGCCTCCTGGGGGCGGTGTTCACTGAAGCTTTCTTT
v_call: TRBV2; cdr3_length: 13; j_call: TRBJ1-1; clone_size: .; d_call: .; cdr3_aa: CASIQRMNTEAFF; cdr3_nt: TGTGCCAGCATCCAGCGGATGAACACTGAAGCTTTCTTT
v_call: TRBV6-1; cdr3_length: 14; j_call: TRBJ2-7; clone_size: .; d_call: TRBD1; cdr3_aa: CASSGRGQSYEQYF; cdr3_nt: TGTGCCAGCAGCGGCCGGGGACAGAGTTACGAGCAGTACTTC
v_call: TRBV4-1; cdr3_length: 16; j_call: TRBJ2-7; clone_size: .; d_call: TRBD2; cdr3_aa: CASSQDRSGSSYEQYF; cdr3_nt: TGCGCCAGCAGCCAAGATCGGAGCGGGAGCTCCTACGAGCAGTACTTC
v_call: TRBV7-8; cdr3_length: 13; j_call: TRBJ1-1; clone_size: few; d_call: .; cdr3_aa: CASSFRLNTEAFF; cdr3_nt: TGTGCCAGCAGCTTCAGGTTGAACACTGAAGCTTTCTTT
v_call: TRBV19; cdr3_length: 19; j_call: TRBJ1-1; clone_size: .; d_call: .; cdr3_aa: CASSMYLDRLVIWDTEAFF; cdr3_nt: TGTGCCAGTAGTATGTATCTGGATAGGTTGGTTATCTGGGACACTGAAGCTTTCTTT
v_call: TRBV19; cdr3_length: 11; j_call: TRBJ2-3; clone_size: once; d_call: .; cdr3_aa: CASGELDTQYF; cdr3_nt: TGTGCCAGTGGGGAGTTAGATACGCAGTATTTT
v_call: TRBV19; cdr3_length: 16; j_call: TRBJ2-7; clone_size: .; d_call: TRBD2; cdr3_aa: CASSIQTSGPDYEQYF; cdr3_nt: TGTGCCAGTAGTATCCAAACTAGCGGGCCGGACTACGAGCAGTACTTC
v_call: TRBV2; cdr3_length: 13; j_call: TRBJ1-2; clone_size: .; d_call: TRBD1; cdr3_aa: CASSEDRNYGYTF; cdr3_nt: TGTGCCAGCAGTGAGGACAGGAACTATGGCTACACCTTC
v_call: TRBV5-1; cdr3_length: 14; j_call: TRBJ2-2; clone_size: .; d_call: .; cdr3_aa: CASSLRGSTGELFF; cdr3_nt: TGCGCCAGCAGCTTGAGAGGTAGCACCGGGGAGCTGTTTTTT
v_call: TRBV14; cdr3_length: 15; j_call: TRBJ2-6; clone_size: .; d_call: .; cdr3_aa: CASSRRDSGANVLTF; cdr3_nt: TGTGCCAGCAGCCGACGGGACTCTGGGGCCAACGTCCTGACTTTC
v_call: TRBV19; cdr3_length: 13; j_call: TRBJ1-2; clone_size: .; d_call: TRBD1; cdr3_aa: CASRDRASDGYTF; cdr3_nt: TGTGCCAGTCGGGACAGGGCAAGTGATGGCTACACCTTC
v_call: TRBV5-1; cdr3_length: 13; j_call: TRBJ2-3; clone_size: .; d_call: .; cdr3_aa: CASSSLQANTQYF; cdr3_nt: TGCGCCAGCAGCTCTCTTCAAGCCAATACGCAGTATTTT